Listed below are T cell receptor beta chains from one sample, sequenced in a study of cytomegalovirus exposure and HLA in healthy donors. Here immunoSEQ multiplex PCR was the method, and the copy in TCRdb shows in-frame clones only, minus some. The sample shows about 160,000 clones, around 79% of them seen only once. Sequenced sample: PBMCs. These receptors originate from a man aged 40-50 years in good health and CMV-seronegative. CDR3s include the opening cysteine and the closing phenylalanine or tryptophan. The D gene is left open where the match is weak. Size is omitted from some rows. Given values are once, few, many or a class for expanded clones.

D	size	V	J	CDR3	DNA
TRBD1	.	TRBV19	TRBJ2-3	CASSVGQGTDTQYF	TGTGCCAGTAGTGTGGGACAGGGTACAGATACGCAGTATTTT
.	.	TRBV5-1	TRBJ2-1	CASSLGAGSYNEQFF	TGCGCCAGCAGCTTGGGAGCGGGCTCCTACAATGAGCAGTTCTTC
TRBD2	.	TRBV5-4	TRBJ2-5	CASSFTSAQETQYF	TGTGCCAGCAGCTTTACTAGCGCCCAAGAGACCCAGTACTTC
TRBD2	.	TRBV11-1	TRBJ2-4	CASSLLATSGRFTNIQYF	TGTGCCAGCAGCTTACTCGCTACTAGCGGGAGATTTACAAACATTCAGTACTTC
.	few	TRBV28	TRBJ1-4	CASSTPAVNEKLFF	TGTGCCAGCAGTACCCCGGCGGTAAATGAAAAACTGTTTTTT
TRBD2	.	TRBV2	TRBJ2-7	CASSAGLAGPYEQYF	TGTGCCAGCAGTGCCGGACTAGCGGGTCCCTACGAGCAGTACTTC
.	.	TRBV7-2	TRBJ2-3	CASKRDSYTDTQYF	TGTGCCAGCAAAAGGGACTCCTACACAGATACGCAGTATTTT
TRBD2	.	TRBV7-9	TRBJ2-1	CASSWTSGAYNEQFF	TGTGCCAGCAGCTGGACTAGCGGAGCTTACAATGAGCAGTTCTTC
TRBD2	.	TRBV28	TRBJ2-3	CASRPPAGASTDTQYF	TGTGCCAGCAGGCCTCCAGCGGGAGCCAGCACAGATACGCAGTATTTT
TRBD2	.	TRBV6-5	TRBJ2-2	CASASGIPSGELFF	TGTGCCAGCGCTAGCGGGATCCCCAGCGGGGAGCTGTTTTTT
.	.	TRBV5-8	TRBJ2-4	CASSFNGQNSQYF	TGTGCCAGCAGCTTTAACGGACAAAACAGTCAGTACTTC
.	.	TRBV12-2	TRBJ2-1	CASRLAAGVGSGEQFF	TGTGCAAGTCGCTTAGCGGCGGGAGTCGGGAGCGGTGAGCAGTTCTTC
.	few	TRBV5-6	TRBJ1-1	CASNQLNWNTEAFF	TGTGCCAGCAACCAACTCAACTGGAACACTGAAGCTTTCTTT
TRBD1	.	TRBV4-2	TRBJ2-3	CASSRLRDSNTDTQYF	TGTGCCAGCAGTAGACTCCGGGACAGTAACACAGATACGCAGTATTTT
.	.	TRBV9	TRBJ2-6	CASSRSRGTGANGLTF	TGTGCCAGCAGCCGATCCCGCGGGACTGGGGCCAACGGCCTGACTTTC
TRBD1	.	TRBV7-6	TRBJ2-7	CASSRRQGEYEQYF	TGTGCCAGCTCCCGACGACAGGGTGAATACGAGCAGTACTTC
TRBD1	medium-sized	TRBV5-4	TRBJ1-1	CASSPQGVQNTEAFF	TGTGCCAGCAGCCCACAGGGGGTACAGAACACTGAAGCTTTCTTT
TRBD1	.	TRBV5-1	TRBJ2-6	CASSLVGTGTGANVLTF	TGCGCCAGCAGCTTGGTAGGGACAGGGACTGGGGCCAACGTCCTGACTTTC